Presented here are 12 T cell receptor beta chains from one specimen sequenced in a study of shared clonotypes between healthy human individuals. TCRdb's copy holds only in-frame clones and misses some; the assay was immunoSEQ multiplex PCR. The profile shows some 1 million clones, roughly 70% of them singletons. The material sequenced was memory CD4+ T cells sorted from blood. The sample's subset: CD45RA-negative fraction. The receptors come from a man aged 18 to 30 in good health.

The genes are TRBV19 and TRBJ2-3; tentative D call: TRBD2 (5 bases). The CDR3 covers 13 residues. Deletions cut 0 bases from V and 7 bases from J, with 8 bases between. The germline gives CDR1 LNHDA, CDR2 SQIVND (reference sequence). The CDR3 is CASSIERGYTQYF. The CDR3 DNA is TGTGCCAGTAGTATAGAACGGGGTTATACGCAGTATTTT.

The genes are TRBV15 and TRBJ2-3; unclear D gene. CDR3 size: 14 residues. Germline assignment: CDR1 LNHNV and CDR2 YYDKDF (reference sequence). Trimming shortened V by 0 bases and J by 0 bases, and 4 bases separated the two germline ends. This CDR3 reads CATSRDPSTDTQYF. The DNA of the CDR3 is TGTGCCACCAGCAGAGATCCTAGCACAGATACGCAGTATTTT.

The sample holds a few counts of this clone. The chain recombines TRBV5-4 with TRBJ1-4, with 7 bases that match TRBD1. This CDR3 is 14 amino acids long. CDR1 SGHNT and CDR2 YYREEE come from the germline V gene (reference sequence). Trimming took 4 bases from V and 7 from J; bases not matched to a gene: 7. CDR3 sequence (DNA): TGTGCCAGCAGCGCAGGGACAGTTCCTGAAAAACTGTTTTTT. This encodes CASSAGTVPEKLFF. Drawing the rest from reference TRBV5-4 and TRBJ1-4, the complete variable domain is ETGVTQSPTHLIKTRGQQVTLRCSSQSGHNTVSWYQQALGQGPQFIFQYYREEENGRGNFPPRFSGLQFPNYSSELNVNALELDDSALYLCASSAGTVPEKLFFGSGTQLSVL.

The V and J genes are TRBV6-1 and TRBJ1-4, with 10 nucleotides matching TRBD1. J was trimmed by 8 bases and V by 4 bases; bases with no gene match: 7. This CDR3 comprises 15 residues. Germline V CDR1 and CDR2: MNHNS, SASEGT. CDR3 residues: CASSGRQGAGEKLFF. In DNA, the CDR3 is TGTGCCAGCAGTGGACGACAGGGGGCTGGAGAAAAACTGTTTTTT.

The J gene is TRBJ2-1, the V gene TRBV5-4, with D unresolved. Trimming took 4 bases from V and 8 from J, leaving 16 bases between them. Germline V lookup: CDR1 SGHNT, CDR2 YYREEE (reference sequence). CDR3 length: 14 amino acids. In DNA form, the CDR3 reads TGTGCCAGCAGCCCCAAGGGCGGAGACGATGAGCAGTTCTTC. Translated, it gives CASSPKGGDDEQFF.

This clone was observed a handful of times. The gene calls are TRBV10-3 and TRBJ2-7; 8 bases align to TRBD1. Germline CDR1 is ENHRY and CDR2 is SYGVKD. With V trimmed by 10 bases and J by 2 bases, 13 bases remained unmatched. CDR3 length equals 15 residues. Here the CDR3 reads CATTAGTGKTYEQYF. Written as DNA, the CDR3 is TGTGCCACCACAGCCGGGACAGGCAAAACCTACGAGCAGTACTTC.

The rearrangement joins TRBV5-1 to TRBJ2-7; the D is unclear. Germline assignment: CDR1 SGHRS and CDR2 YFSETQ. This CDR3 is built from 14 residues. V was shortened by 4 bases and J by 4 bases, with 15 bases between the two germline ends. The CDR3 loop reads CASSRDSLVYEQYF. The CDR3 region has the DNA TGCGCCAGCAGCAGAGACTCACTCGTTTACGAGCAGTACTTC.

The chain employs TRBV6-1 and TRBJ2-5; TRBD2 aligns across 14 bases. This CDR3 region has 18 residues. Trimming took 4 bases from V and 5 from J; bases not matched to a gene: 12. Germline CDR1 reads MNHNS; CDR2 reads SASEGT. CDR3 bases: TGTGCCAGCAGTGCGACTAGCGGGGGGGCCGGTAGGAGGGAGACCCAGTACTTC. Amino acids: CASSATSGGAGRRETQYF.

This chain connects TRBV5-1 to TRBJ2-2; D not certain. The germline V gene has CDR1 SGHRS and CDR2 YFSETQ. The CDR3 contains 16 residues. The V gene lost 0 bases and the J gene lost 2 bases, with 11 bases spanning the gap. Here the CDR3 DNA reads TGCGCCAGCAGCTTGGCCCTGGCAGCTAACACCGGGGAGCTGTTTTTT. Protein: CASSLALAANTGELFF. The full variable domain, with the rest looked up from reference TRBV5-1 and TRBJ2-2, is KAGVTQTPRYLIKTRGQQVTLSCSPISGHRSVSWYQQTPGQGLQFLFEYFSETQRNKGNFPGRFSGRQFSNSRSEMNVSTLELGDSALYLCASSLALAANTGELFFGEGSRLTVL.

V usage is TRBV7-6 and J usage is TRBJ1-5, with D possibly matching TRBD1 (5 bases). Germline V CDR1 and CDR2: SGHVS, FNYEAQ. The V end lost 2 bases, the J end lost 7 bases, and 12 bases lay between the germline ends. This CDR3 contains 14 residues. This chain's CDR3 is CASSLMGEKQPQHF. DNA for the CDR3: TGTGCCAGCAGCTTAATGGGGGAGAAACAGCCCCAGCATTTT.

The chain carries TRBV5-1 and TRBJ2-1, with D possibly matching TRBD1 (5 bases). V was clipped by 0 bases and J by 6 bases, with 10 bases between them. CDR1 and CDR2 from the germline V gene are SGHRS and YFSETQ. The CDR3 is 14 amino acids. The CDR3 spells CASSLDPRGNEQFF. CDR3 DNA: TGCGCCAGCAGCTTGGACCCAAGGGGCAATGAGCAGTTCTTC.

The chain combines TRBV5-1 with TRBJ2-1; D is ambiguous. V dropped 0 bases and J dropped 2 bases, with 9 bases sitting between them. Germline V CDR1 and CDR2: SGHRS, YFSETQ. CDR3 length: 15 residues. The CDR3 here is CASSLDTSAYNEQFF. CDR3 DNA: TGCGCCAGCAGCTTGGATACTTCAGCCTACAATGAGCAGTTCTTC.